Listed below are T cell receptor beta chains from one sample, sequenced in a study of CD8 T cells in ankylosing spondylitis. TCRdb analysed the 5' RACE reads with MiXCR anew, one entry per CDR3 protein. The sample carries 500,000 or so distinct CDR3 sequences, approximately 5.3% recorded once. Sample: blood, either unsorted or a sorted T cell fraction (not recorded which). Receptor source: a male donor with ankylosing spondylitis. Each CDR3 is given with its conserved first and last residue.

>TRBV27|TRBJ2-6
CASSKAGAGANVLTF
>TRBV4-3|TRBJ2-7
CASSQLRDYLYEQYF
>TRBV28|TRBJ2-7
CASSRDGNYEQYF
>TRBV20-1|TRBJ2-2
CSANQAGATGELFF
>TRBV4-1|TRBJ2-7
CASGISYEQYF
>TRBV27|TRBJ2-1
CASSSIKRGQYNEQFF
>TRBV20-1|TRBJ2-5
CSARGEETQYF
>TRBV9|TRBJ2-5
CASSEGSAQETQYF
>TRBV20-1|TRBJ1-5
CSARGWPTGGQPQHF
>TRBV2|TRBJ2-1
CASKGDTEYNEQFF
>TRBV12-3/TRBV12-4|TRBJ2-1
CASSSPGLAGRNEQFF
>TRBV7-2|TRBJ2-5
CASTLRGSSQETQYF
>TRBV29-1|TRBJ1-5
CSVGEGNQPQHF
>TRBV6-2/TRBV6-3|TRBJ2-7
CASSYYRAGLTSYEQYF
>TRBV20-1|TRBJ2-1
CSARSPRGGSSYNEQFF
>TRBV6-6|TRBJ2-1
CASRSSGYNEQFF
>TRBV5-1|TRBJ2-2
CASSLRTSGDTGELFF
>TRBV4-1|TRBJ1-2
CASSQVSDSNYGYTF
>TRBV12-3/TRBV12-4|TRBJ1-1
CASSFRPAVNTEAFF